What follows are 22 T cell receptor beta chains derived from one specimen sequenced in a study of cytotoxic CD8 clonotypes in ibrutinib-treated CLL. Assay used: immunoSEQ multiplex PCR; TCRdb lists only in-frame clones, some missing. The sample includes 14,000 or so clones, 50% to 75% of them seen just once. The material sequenced was PBMCs, taken before ibrutinib treatment. The source of these receptors is a human donor with chronic lymphocytic leukemia.

The chain links TRBV10-3 to TRBJ1-3, with no clear D. From germline, CDR1 is ENHRY and CDR2 SYGVKD. Trimming cost V 0 bases and J 5 bases, with 11 bases left between them. The CDR3 is 15 amino acids. CDR3 bases: TGTGCCATCAGTGAGTCTAAGGGAATTAGAAACACCATATATTTT. This gives the protein CAISESKGIRNTIYF.

This chain links TRBV6-1 with TRBJ1-2; D not resolved. V gave up 4 bases and J gave up 6 bases, with 12 bases separating them. This CDR3 region has 13 residues. Germline CDR1 reads MNHNS; CDR2 reads SASEGT. The CDR3 protein is CASSARVGNGYTF. The CDR3 DNA is TGTGCCAGCAGTGCTCGAGTGGGCAATGGCTACACCTTC.

The genes are TRBV10-1 and TRBJ2-3; the match to TRBD1 covers 8 bases. The V gene end was trimmed by 6 bases and the J gene end by 5 bases; junction bases not matched to a gene: 7. Germline assignment: CDR1 WNHNN and CDR2 SYGVQD (reference sequence). CDR3 length: 14 amino acids. CDR3 in DNA: TGCGCCAGCAGCTTGGACAGGGTGTTAGATACGCAGTATTTT. Translated, it gives CASSLDRVLDTQYF.

The chain combines TRBV6-1 with TRBJ1-2; D is ambiguous. The CDR3 covers 15 residues. Germline CDR1 and CDR2: MNHNS and SASEGT. The V and J ends lost 1 base and 0 bases respectively, with 9 bases between them. CDR3 region: CASSEVDGSNYGYTF. CDR3 nucleotide sequence: TGTGCCAGCAGTGAAGTCGACGGTTCTAACTATGGCTACACCTTC.

DNA of the CDR3: TGTGCCAGTAGTATTCGCGGGGGGGATGGAGCTTTCTTT. Its protein product is CASSIRGGDGAFF. The chain combines TRBV19 with TRBJ1-1, with D maybe TRBD1 (5 bases). CDR1 LNHDA and CDR2 SQIVND come from the germline V gene (reference sequence). The V end was cut by 3 bases, the J end by 10 bases, with 15 bases between. This CDR3 is 13 amino acids long.

V and J are TRBV11-2 and TRBJ1-6, with 7 bases matching TRBD1. The V gene's germline CDR1 is SGHAT and CDR2 FQNNGV. The V gene end was trimmed by 5 bases and the J gene end by 6 bases; junction bases not matched to a gene: 10. The CDR3 totals 16 residues. The CDR3 sequence: CASSRTRDSFNSPLHF. DNA of the CDR3: TGTGCCAGCAGCCGAACCCGGGACAGCTTTAATTCACCCCTCCACTTT.

This clone was observed a handful of times. This chain links TRBV27 with TRBJ1-1; D is ambiguous. Trimming removed 5 bases at V and 6 bases at J, with 16 bases between. The CDR3 has 14 amino acids. Germline V gives CDR1 MNHEY, CDR2 SMNVEV (reference sequence). The CDR3 coding sequence is TGTGCCAGCAGTGAGACCTCGTTGGTACCTGAAGCTTTCTTT. This sequence encodes CASSETSLVPEAFF.

This rearrangement joins TRBV27 to TRBJ2-1; TRBD2 agrees at 9 bases. Unmatched junction bases numbered 3, after V lost 3 bases and J lost 3 bases. CDR3 length: 15 amino acids. CDR1 and CDR2 (germline): MNHEY, SMNVEV (reference sequence). CDR3 loop: CASSFASGVYNEQFF. The CDR3 nucleotides are TGTGCCAGCAGTTTCGCTAGCGGGGTCTACAATGAGCAGTTCTTC.

The J gene is TRBJ2-1, the V gene TRBV5-5, with 10 bases aligning to TRBD1. The ends lost 3 bases at V and 4 bases at J; junction bases unmatched: 7. This CDR3 has 16 amino acids. The germline gives CDR1 SGHKS, CDR2 YYEKEE (reference sequence). In nucleotides, the CDR3 is TGTGCCAGCAGCTCGACCGGGACAGGGGCTTACAATGAGCAGTTCTTC. It encodes CASSSTGTGAYNEQFF.

This clone came up a few times. The chain links TRBV5-5 to TRBJ2-4; TRBD1 matches 8 bases. V was pared by 7 bases and J by 6 bases, with 3 bases of the junction left unmatched. This CDR3 has 12 amino acids. Per the germline V gene, CDR1 is SGHKS and CDR2 is YYEKEE (reference sequence). This CDR3 is CASQGARNIQYF. The CDR3 DNA reads TGTGCCAGCCAGGGGGCGCGAAACATTCAGTACTTC. Filled out from reference TRBV5-5 and TRBJ2-4, the complete variable domain reads DAGVTQSPTHLIKTRGQQVTLRCSPISGHKSVSWYQQVLGQGPQFIFQYYEKEERGRGNFPDRFSARQFPNYSSELNVNALLLGDSALYLCASQGARNIQYFGAGTRLSVL.

The chain combines TRBV11-3 with TRBJ2-2; D possibly corresponds to TRBD2 (6 bases). Per the germline V gene, CDR1 is SGHNT and CDR2 is YENEEA. V lost 6 bases and J lost 8, with 10 bases in between. The CDR3 runs 12 residues. CDR3 bases: TGTGCCAGCAGGACCCGGGGGGGGGAGCTGTTTTTT. Encoded protein: CASRTRGGELFF.

The sample holds one count of this clone. V is TRBV5-4 and J is TRBJ2-7; D may be TRBD1 (5 bases). Germline V gene lookup returns CDR1 SGHNT and CDR2 YYREEE (reference sequence). Trimming took off 0 bases at V and 0 bases at J, with 13 bases between the two ends. The CDR3 covers 16 residues. The CDR3 spells CASSLEITGFSYEQYF. The CDR3 bases are TGTGCCAGCAGCTTGGAAATCACAGGCTTCTCCTACGAGCAGTACTTC.

There are a few counts of this clone. The gene calls are TRBV4-1 and TRBJ1-5; maybe TRBD1 (6 bases). In germline, CDR1 is MGHRA, CDR2 YSYEKL. CDR3 length: 15 amino acids. V was trimmed by 3 bases and J by 3 bases, leaving 12 bases between them. CDR3 nucleotides: TGCGCCAGCAGCCAGCTGACAGGTTACAATCAGCCCCAGCATTTT. Its translation is CASSQLTGYNQPQHF.

This clone is a singleton in its sample. This sequence joins TRBV10-1 and TRBJ2-7; 7 bases are a match to TRBD1. CDR1 WNHNN and CDR2 SYGVQD come from the germline V gene (reference sequence). The trim removed 5 bases at V and 5 bases at J, leaving 9 bases unmatched. The CDR3 has 14 amino acids. The CDR3 reads CASSPDRVENEQYF. The CDR3 DNA is TGCGCCAGCAGTCCCGACAGGGTGGAGAACGAGCAGTACTTC.

The J gene is TRBJ2-7, the V gene TRBV4-1, with no clear D. The CDR3 is made up of 13 amino acids. CDR1 is MGHRA, CDR2 YSYEKL, per germline. Trimming pared 1 base from V and 2 bases from J, leaving 6 bases between. The CDR3 coding sequence is TGCGCCAGCAGCCAAGTCGTTACCTACGAGCAGTACTTC. This codes for CASSQVVTYEQYF.

The chain uses TRBV5-4 and TRBJ2-7, with 11 positions matching TRBD1. V dropped 4 bases and J dropped 2; count of bases not matched to a gene: 17. This CDR3 has 19 residues. CDR1 is SGHNT and CDR2 is YYREEE in the germline V gene (reference sequence). In DNA form, the CDR3 reads TGTGCCAGCAGCGATCTTACCGGGACAGGGGGATTAAAACCCTACGAGCAGTACTTC. Its translation: CASSDLTGTGGLKPYEQYF.

The CDR3 spells CASSQVQSSYGYTF. The CDR3 bases are TGTGCCAGCAGCCAAGTCCAGTCGAGCTATGGCTACACCTTC. This sequence joins TRBV14 and TRBJ1-2, with D unresolved. CDR1 and CDR2 (germline): SGHDN, FVKESK. V was trimmed by 1 base and J by 4 bases, leaving 10 bases between them. This CDR3 is 14 amino acids long.

The chain is built from TRBV5-6 and TRBJ2-7; D is perhaps TRBD1 or TRBD2 (7 bases each). From germline, CDR1 is SGHDT and CDR2 YYEEEE. V lost 0 bases, J lost 4 bases, and 17 bases lay in between. This CDR3 spans 16 amino acids. CDR3: CASSLAQGGASYEQYF. The CDR3, as DNA: TGTGCCAGCAGCTTGGCTCAGGGGGGGGCCTCTTACGAGCAGTACTTC.

The chain uses TRBV6-5 and TRBJ1-1; tentative D call: TRBD1 (5 bases). V lost 5 bases and J lost 4, with 11 bases in between. The CDR3 sequence is 13 residues long. The germline gives CDR1 MNHEY, CDR2 SVGAGI. The CDR3 sequence: CASSKDRGTEAFF. Written as DNA, the CDR3 is TGTGCCAGCAGTAAAGACAGAGGCACTGAAGCTTTCTTT.

The chain joins TRBV18 to TRBJ2-1, with D maybe TRBD2 (6 bases). The ends were cut back, 6 bases at V and 7 bases at J, with 10 bases in the middle. The length of the CDR3 is 12 residues. Germline V gene sequence: CDR1 KGHSH, CDR2 LQKENI. CDR3 protein: CASSERENEQFF. The CDR3 DNA follows: TGTGCCAGCTCCGAACGGGAGAATGAGCAGTTCTTC.

The chain has TRBV11-3 and TRBJ2-7; 8 bases map to TRBD1. In germline, CDR1 is SGHNT, CDR2 YENEEA. CDR3 length equals 15 residues. Losses at the gene ends were 4 bases for V and 1 base for J; bases not matched to a gene: 6. Here the CDR3 reads CASSSGQGLSYEQYF. The DNA for the CDR3 is TGTGCCAGCAGCTCCGGACAGGGCCTTTCCTACGAGCAGTACTTC.

This clone was seen once. The chain couples TRBV7-6 to TRBJ2-1; a possible D gene is TRBD2 (6 bases). Germline V gives CDR1 SGHVS, CDR2 FNYEAQ. The CDR3 spans 14 residues. Between the trimmed V and J ends, which lost 3 bases and 8 bases, there was a span of 14 bases. The CDR3 DNA reads as TGTGCCAGCAGCTTTGGTGGGGACTCACATGAGCAGTTCTTC. Protein: CASSFGGDSHEQFF.